Presented here are 20 T cell receptor beta chains from one specimen sequenced in a study of blood T cell repertoires in COVID-19. TCRdb keeps only in-frame clones here, not all; method: immunoSEQ multiplex PCR. The sample carries about 100,000 clones, approximately 86% recorded once. What was sequenced was PBMCs or T cells enriched from blood (not recorded which). The receptor source for this set is a woman in her forties or fifties who had recovered from COVID-19.

The chain combines TRBV18 with TRBJ1-1; a weak D match, TRBD1 (5 bases). This CDR3 region has 14 residues. V dropped 2 bases and J dropped 0 bases, with 7 bases sitting between them. Germline V gene sequence: CDR1 KGHSH, CDR2 LQKENI. The CDR3 region is CASSPGALNTEAFF. CDR3 DNA sequence: TGTGCCAGCTCACCAGGGGCATTGAACACTGAAGCTTTCTTT. Filled out from reference TRBV18 and TRBJ1-1, the complete variable domain reads NAGVMQNPRHLVRRRGQEARLRCSPMKGHSHVYWYRQLPEEGLKFMVYLQKENIIDESGMPKERFSAEFPKEGPSILRIQQVVRGDSAAYFCASSPGALNTEAFFGQGTRLTVV.

This clone was detected only once. The genes are TRBV29-1 and TRBJ1-2, with 8 bases identical to TRBD1. CDR3 length: 11 amino acids. Trimming removed 6 bases from V and 6 bases from J; junction bases left unmatched: 3. CDR1 and CDR2 (germline): SQVTM, ANQGSEA. The CDR3 DNA follows: TGCAGCGTGACAGGGGTTCATGGCTACACCTTC. Amino acid sequence: CSVTGVHGYTF.

V gene TRBV28 combines with J gene TRBJ1-2; 8 bases map to TRBD1. There are 13 residues in the CDR3. With V trimmed by 2 bases and J by 7 bases, 3 bases remained unmatched. CDR1 is MDHEN, CDR2 SYDVKM, per germline. The CDR3 coding sequence is TGTGCCAGCAGTTTAGGACAGGGCTCTGGCTACACCTTC. Encoded protein: CASSLGQGSGYTF.

The chain joins TRBV7-2 to TRBJ2-4; D gene ambiguous. The CDR3 loop spans 13 amino acids. V gave up 1 base and J gave up 5 bases, with 6 bases separating them. Germline CDR1 SGHTA, CDR2 FQGNSA. CDR3 in DNA: TGTGCCAGCAGCTTAGGGCCCCAAAACATTCAGTACTTC. Translation: CASSLGPQNIQYF.

The chain couples TRBV19 to TRBJ2-3; D may be TRBD1 (6 bases). Trimming stripped 9 bases from V and 2 bases from J, with 24 bases between. Germline CDR1 and CDR2: LNHDA and SQIVND (reference sequence). The CDR3 spans 17 residues. CDR3 amino acids: CASRGRQGLGVTDTQYF. CDR3 sequence (DNA): TGTGCCAGCCGCGGCCGGCAGGGGCTAGGGGTCACAGATACGCAGTATTTT.

The V and J genes are TRBV5-1 and TRBJ2-1; TRBD2 might be the D (7 bases). Germline CDR1 is SGHRS and CDR2 is YFSETQ. V was shortened by 3 bases and J by 3 bases, with 19 bases between the two germline ends. The CDR3 consists of 17 residues. The CDR3 loop is CASSWDRRGGIYNEQFF. The DNA of the CDR3 is TGCGCCAGCAGCTGGGACCGAAGGGGGGGCATCTACAATGAGCAGTTCTTC.

The chain uses TRBV5-1 and TRBJ2-7, with D tentatively TRBD2 (5 bases). The CDR3 sequence is 12 residues long. In germline, CDR1 is SGHRS, CDR2 YFSETQ. V lost 1 base, J lost 7 bases, and 9 bases lay in between. CDR3 nucleotides: TGCGCCAGCAGCTTGAAGCCGGGAGAGCAGTACTTC. Its protein product is CASSLKPGEQYF.

The chain uses TRBV6-1 and TRBJ2-2; 14 bases are a match to TRBD2. The V gene's germline CDR1 is MNHNS and CDR2 SASEGT. The junction had 5 bases not matched to a gene; V was cut back by 4 bases and J by 7 bases. CDR3 length: 16 amino acids. The chain's CDR3 is CASSGLAGGQNGELFF. Written as DNA, the CDR3 is TGTGCCAGCAGTGGACTAGCGGGAGGGCAGAACGGGGAGCTGTTTTTT.

The chain has TRBV7-3 and TRBJ2-1; 9 bases agree with TRBD2. Germline V gives CDR1 SGHTA, CDR2 FQGTGA. V was clipped by 0 bases and J by 4 bases; unmatched bases: 1. The CDR3 sequence is 15 residues long. CDR3 nucleotides: TGTGCCAGCAGCTTAACGCTAGCGGGGTACAATGAGCAGTTCTTC. Amino acid sequence: CASSLTLAGYNEQFF.

The chain joins TRBV5-1 to TRBJ2-5, with D maybe TRBD2 (5 bases). This CDR3 comprises 15 residues. Per the germline V gene, CDR1 is SGHRS and CDR2 is YFSETQ. V was trimmed by 7 bases and J by 2 bases, leaving 18 bases between them. CDR3 amino acids: CASAPAGVSQETQYF. CDR3 sequence (DNA): TGCGCCAGCGCCCCCGCCGGGGTTTCTCAAGAGACCCAGTACTTC.

The chain uses TRBV28 and TRBJ2-4; maybe TRBD2 (6 bases). Trimming left V 2 bases short and J 0 bases short, with 23 bases between. CDR1 and CDR2 (germline): MDHEN, SYDVKM. The CDR3 runs 20 residues. The CDR3 here is CASSLRGLEGPKAAKNIQYF. The CDR3 bases are TGTGCCAGCAGTTTACGGGGACTTGAGGGCCCTAAGGCAGCCAAAAACATTCAGTACTTC.

The chain couples TRBV5-8 to TRBJ2-2, with D possibly TRBD2 on 5 matching bases. The CDR3 extends over 15 amino acids. V shed 5 bases and J shed 2 bases, with 13 bases lying between them. CDR1 and CDR2 (germline): SGHTS, YDEGEE. DNA for the CDR3: TGTGCCAGCAGGTGGAGGCAGGATAACACCGGGGAGCTGTTTTTT. It specifies CASRWRQDNTGELFF.

This rearrangement joins TRBV10-3 to TRBJ2-1, with 7 positions matching TRBD1. Looked up from germline, CDR1 is ENHRY and CDR2 is SYGVKD. V lost 4 bases and J lost 6; bases outside the gene matches: 6. This CDR3 contains 14 residues. The CDR3 nucleotides read TGTGCCATCAGTGGACAGGGCGCTATCAATGAGCAGTTCTTC. Its translation: CAISGQGAINEQFF.

V gene TRBV5-5 combines with J gene TRBJ2-7; 10 bases are a match to TRBD1. CDR3 length: 15 residues. The germline CDR1 and CDR2 sequences are SGHKS and YYEKEE (reference sequence). The junction had 8 bases not matched to a gene; V was cut back by 4 bases and J by 4 bases. CDR3 sequence: CASSPTDRGLYEQYF. DNA of the CDR3: TGTGCCAGCAGCCCTACTGACAGGGGGCTTTACGAGCAGTACTTC.

The rearrangement links TRBV21-1 to TRBJ1-4; the table's TRBD1 call for D was not verified on the DNA. TRBV21-1 is marked as a pseudogene. This CDR3 is built from 15 residues. CDR3 residues: CASSNITTTNEKLFF. In nucleotides, the CDR3 is TGTGCCAGCAGCAACATAACAACAACTAATGAAAAACTGTTTTTT.

V gene TRBV5-1 combines with J gene TRBJ2-3; D gene unclear. V lost 1 base to trimming and J lost 0 bases, with 9 bases between them. CDR1 is SGHRS, CDR2 YFSETQ, per germline. The CDR3 has 15 amino acids. This CDR3 reads CASSLRTLSTDTQYF. CDR3 DNA sequence: TGCGCCAGCAGCTTGCGTACTCTTAGCACAGATACGCAGTATTTT.

The chain links TRBV6-5 to TRBJ2-3; D uncertain. V lost 5 bases to trimming and J lost 2 bases, with 8 bases between them. CDR3 length: 13 residues. CDR1 is MNHEY, CDR2 SVGAGI, per germline. The CDR3 region is CASSTRVTDTQYF. Here the CDR3 DNA reads TGTGCCAGCAGTACCCGAGTCACAGATACGCAGTATTTT.

The V and J genes are TRBV4-1 and TRBJ2-7; 7 bases are shared with TRBD2. This CDR3 spans 16 amino acids. CDR1 is MGHRA, CDR2 YSYEKL, per germline. With 4 bases clipped from V and 5 bases from J, the junction kept 14 bases outside the gene matches. The CDR3 DNA reads TGCGCCAGCAGCCGAATACTAGCGACCCAACCGGACGAGCAGTACTTC. Its translation: CASSRILATQPDEQYF.

This clone was picked up many times. The chain recombines TRBV28 with TRBJ1-1; 9 bases align to TRBD1. Germline V gene lookup returns CDR1 MDHEN and CDR2 SYDVKM. V was clipped by 5 bases and J by 7 bases; unmatched bases: 11. The CDR3 covers 15 residues. CDR3 sequence: CASSPGGQGGNEAFF. The CDR3 coding sequence is TGTGCCAGCAGTCCGGGGGGACAGGGAGGGAATGAAGCTTTCTTT. The whole variable domain, filled in from reference TRBV28 and TRBJ1-1, reads DVKVTQSSRYLVKRTGEKVFLECVQDMDHENMFWYRQDPGLGLRLIYFSYDVKMKEKGDIPEGYSVSREKKERFSLILESASTNQTSMYLCASSPGGQGGNEAFFGQGTRLTVV.

The chain carries TRBV5-4 and TRBJ2-2; D might be TRBD2 (5 bases). CDR3 length equals 15 residues. In germline, CDR1 is SGHNT, CDR2 YYREEE (reference sequence). V shed 0 bases and J shed 1 base, with 7 bases lying between them. Here the CDR3 DNA reads TGTGCCAGCAGCTTGGGAGCGGTGAACACCGGGGAGCTGTTTTTT. This encodes CASSLGAVNTGELFF.